This entry lists 5 T cell receptor beta chains sequenced from one sample in a study of T-cell reconstitution after alpha-beta-depleted transplantation in children. Unique molecular identifiers were used in preparing the TCRbeta library. TCRdb passed the PCR reads through MiXCR, listing each CDR3 protein once. Of a few hundred thousand distinct CDR3 sequences in the sample, 13% are singletons; the top ten hold 4% to 5.5%. Sequenced here: PBMCs, sampled from the stem cell graft. These receptors were collected from a human donor who donated a stem cell graft to a child with Fanconi anemia.

This sequence joins TRBV4-3 and TRBJ2-2; D gene ambiguous. Per the germline V gene, CDR1 is LGHNA and CDR2 is YSLEER. V was cut by 0 bases and J by 9 bases, with 11 bases left in between. This CDR3 spans 14 amino acids. The CDR3: CASSQEQMARELFF. In nucleotides, the CDR3 is TGCGCCAGCAGCCAAGAGCAAATGGCCAGGGAGCTGTTTTTT.

This clonotype was seen more than once but under ten times. The chain carries TRBV6-1 and TRBJ2-3; 9 nucleotides line up with TRBD1. Germline CDR1 MNHNS, CDR2 SASEGT. CDR3 length: 15 residues. V was pared by 6 bases and J by 3 bases, with 7 bases of the junction left unmatched. This chain's CDR3 is CASRPQGARTDTQYF. The CDR3 nucleotides are TGTGCCAGCAGGCCACAGGGGGCGCGGACAGATACGCAGTATTTT.

CDR3 in amino acids: CASSVGQGLNQPQHF. The CDR3, as DNA: TGTGCCAGCAGTGTAGGACAGGGCCTCAATCAGCCCCAGCATTTT. The chain recombines TRBV6-1 with TRBJ1-5; 8 bases line up with TRBD1. The length of the CDR3 is 15 residues. CDR1 is MNHNS, CDR2 SASEGT, per germline. Unmatched junction bases numbered 5, after V lost 4 bases and J lost 3 bases.

At least ten counts were recorded for this clonotype. This rearrangement joins TRBV12-3 or TRBV12-4 to TRBJ2-5; D gene ambiguous. V dropped 4 bases and J dropped 2 bases, with 11 bases sitting between them. This CDR3 comprises 14 residues. The CDR3 DNA sequence: TGTGCCAGCAGTTCACGGTCCTCTCAAGAGACCCAGTACTTC. Residues: CASSSRSSQETQYF.

This clonotype was detected only a few times. The CDR3 loop is CASSLSGTLLPAFF. The CDR3 nucleotides are TGTGCCAGCAGTTTATCCGGGACCCTACTACCAGCTTTCTTT. The rearrangement links TRBV6-2 or TRBV6-3 to TRBJ1-1; possibly TRBD1 for D (5 bases). Per germline, CDR1 MNHEY and CDR2 SVGEGT. V was pared by 4 bases and J by 10 bases, with 19 bases between. The CDR3 sequence is 14 residues long.